This is a list of T cell receptor beta chains from one sample in a study of blood T cell repertoires in COVID-19. Assay: immunoSEQ multiplex PCR; the TCRdb copy retains only in-frame clones and omits some. The sample yields 150,000 to 200,000 clones, approximately 90% seen once. Sequencing used peripheral blood. These receptors all stem from a woman aged 65 to 85 with COVID-19, enrolled during active disease. The CDR3 runs from the conserved cysteine through the conserved F or W. Each record gives: J gene, V gene, D gene, clone size, CDR3 protein, CDR3 DNA. A D gene is named only where the DNA matches it firmly. Clone size is shown for a subset of rows, as once, few, many or a class of expanded clone.

TRBJ1-3,TRBV7-9,.,.,CASKREGSGNTIYF,TGTGCCAGCAAGCGGGAGGGATCTGGAAACACCATATATTTT
TRBJ1-2,TRBV9,.,.,CASTLVGYGYTF,TGTGCCAGCACCCTAGTGGGCTATGGCTACACCTTC
TRBJ1-1,TRBV28,.,.,CASRHYREGEEAFF,TGTGCCAGCAGGCATTACAGGGAAGGGGAGGAAGCTTTCTTT
TRBJ2-3,TRBV9,.,.,CASSVAHSSTDTQYF,TGTGCCAGCAGCGTAGCCCACTCTAGCACAGATACGCAGTATTTT
TRBJ1-4,TRBV2,TRBD1,few,CASSQGPGGNEKLFF,TGTGCCAGCAGTCAAGGGCCAGGGGGTAATGAAAAACTGTTTTTT
TRBJ2-7,TRBV2,.,once,CVCRGDSYEQYF,TGTGTTTGCAGGGGGGACTCCTACGAGCAGTACTTC
TRBJ2-7,TRBV5-1,.,.,CASNTGTSDSYEQYF,TGCGCCAGCAACACCGGGACTTCCGACTCCTACGAGCAGTACTTC
TRBJ1-6,TRBV7-6,TRBD1,.,CASSQRGRRGQGAQDSPLHF,TGTGCCAGCAGCCAGAGAGGGCGGAGGGGACAGGGGGCCCAAGATTCACCCCTCCACTTT
TRBJ2-3,TRBV7-3,TRBD2,.,CASSEGEGTSGSTQYF,TGTGCCAGCAGCGAGGGTGAAGGGACTAGCGGGAGTACGCAGTATTTT
TRBJ2-3,TRBV7-3,TRBD1,.,CASSRTGVSDTQYF,TGTGCCAGCAGTCGTACAGGGGTGTCAGATACGCAGTATTTT
TRBJ2-1,TRBV2,.,.,CASSFYGEQFF,TGTGCCAGCAGCTTCTACGGTGAGCAGTTCTTC
TRBJ1-4,TRBV6-5,TRBD1,once,CASSYHAGQGNEKLFF,TGTGCCAGCAGTTACCACGCGGGACAGGGTAATGAAAAACTGTTTTTT
TRBJ2-5,TRBV5-6,.,few,CASSFRGSGGETQYF,TGTGCCAGCAGCTTTCGGGGGAGTGGCGGGGAGACCCAGTACTTC
TRBJ2-2,TRBV27,.,.,CASSPAGLNTGELFF,TGTGCCAGCAGTCCCGCCGGACTCAATACCGGGGAGCTGTTTTTT
TRBJ2-3,TRBV20-1,.,.,CSAPADTQYF,TGCAGTGCTCCCGCAGATACGCAGTATTTT
TRBJ2-5,TRBV27,TRBD1,.,CASSATHLTGGGETQYF,TGTGCCAGCAGTGCCACCCACCTGACAGGGGGCGGGGAGACCCAGTACTTC
TRBJ2-2,TRBV18,TRBD1,.,CASSPTGENGELFF,TGTGCCAGCTCACCAACAGGGGAAAACGGGGAGCTGTTTTTT
TRBJ1-3,TRBV7-9,TRBD1,.,CASSVGTGVGNTIYF,TGTGCCAGCAGCGTGGGGACAGGGGTCGGAAACACCATATATTTT
TRBJ2-7,TRBV19,TRBD1,.,CASSGTGTAPDEQYF,TGTGCCAGTAGTGGGACCGGGACAGCGCCTGACGAGCAGTACTTC
TRBJ2-1,TRBV9,.,.,CASSDSTESSYNEQFF,TGTGCCAGCAGCGATTCAACAGAAAGCTCCTACAATGAGCAGTTCTTC
TRBJ2-7,TRBV6-2/TRBV6-3,.,once,CASSYLYEQYF,TGTGCCAGCAGTTACCTCTACGAGCAGTACTTC
TRBJ1-1,TRBV18,.,.,CASSPRRGPEAFF,TGTGCCAGCTCACCACGGCGGGGCCCTGAAGCTTTCTTT
TRBJ2-7,TRBV6-5,.,.,CASTRPGLSSYEQYF,TGTGCCAGCACTCGCCCCGGGTTGAGCTCCTACGAGCAGTACTTC
TRBJ1-2,TRBV6-5,TRBD1,.,CASTRTGRGYGYTF,TGTGCCAGCACTCGGACAGGGCGAGGCTATGGCTACACCTTC
TRBJ1-2,TRBV5-1,TRBD1,.,CASSLWGQGLAGYTF,TGCGCCAGCAGCTTGTGGGGACAGGGGTTAGCTGGCTACACCTTC
TRBJ2-3,TRBV3-1/TRBV3-2,.,.,CASSLLGGQRTDTQYF,TGTGCCAGCAGCCTCCTGGGGGGACAGCGCACAGATACGCAGTATTTT
TRBJ2-2,TRBV2,TRBD1,.,CASTGQAANTGELFF,TGTGCCAGCACCGGACAGGCGGCGAACACCGGGGAGCTGTTTTTT
TRBJ1-6,TRBV28,.,.,CAHSRRPNSPLHF,TGTGCCCACAGCAGGCGACCCAATTCACCCCTCCACTTT
TRBJ1-2,TRBV18,.,few,CASSPGGGGNYGYTF,TGTGCCAGCTCACCGGGGGGAGGAGGAAACTATGGCTACACCTTC
TRBJ1-2,TRBV7-8,.,.,CASSSPGGGLVGYTF,TGTGCCAGCAGCTCACCGGGAGGGGGGTTGGTTGGCTACACCTTC
TRBJ1-2,TRBV7-9,.,.,CASSLMQGSSGYTF,TGTGCCAGCAGCTTAATGCAGGGGTCCAGTGGCTACACCTTC
TRBJ2-7,TRBV7-8,.,.,CASSPLSGFYEQYF,TGTGCCAGCAGCCCCCTATCCGGTTTCTACGAGCAGTACTTC
TRBJ2-7,TRBV6-5,.,.,CASSSARDYEQYF,TGTGCCAGCAGCTCGGCGCGGGATTACGAGCAGTACTTC
TRBJ2-1,TRBV6-4,.,.,CASSLERGRTEQFF,TGTGCCAGCAGCCTAGAAAGGGGCCGCACTGAGCAGTTCTTC
TRBJ1-2,TRBV29-1,.,.,CSVGGIPIGIYGYTF,TGCAGCGTTGGGGGCATACCCATCGGAATCTATGGCTACACCTTC
TRBJ2-7,TRBV29-1,.,few,CSVESGQGYEQYF,TGCAGCGTTGAATCAGGGCAAGGCTACGAGCAGTACTTC
TRBJ1-5,TRBV19,.,.,CASSHPRGRRNQPQHF,TGTGCCAGTTCCCACCCCAGGGGCAGGCGCAATCAGCCCCAGCATTTT
TRBJ1-2,TRBV30,.,.,CAWSASGGYGYTF,TGTGCCTGGAGTGCATCCGGAGGCTATGGCTACACCTTC
TRBJ2-6,TRBV19,.,.,CASSSFSGANVLTF,TGTGCCAGTAGTTCCTTCTCTGGGGCCAACGTCCTGACTTTC
TRBJ2-1,TRBV27,.,.,CASSNRDTANEQFF,TGTGCCAGCAGTAACCGGGACACCGCCAATGAGCAGTTCTTC
TRBJ2-1,TRBV19,.,.,CASSIQGGDTYNEQFF,TGTGCCAGTAGTATACAAGGGGGAGATACCTACAATGAGCAGTTCTTC
TRBJ2-1,TRBV29-1,.,.,CSVEGRADRYNEQFF,TGCAGCGTTGAAGGTAGGGCCGACAGATACAATGAGCAGTTCTTC
TRBJ2-7,TRBV2,TRBD1,.,CASSETTGGDYEQYF,TGTGCCAGCAGTGAAACGACAGGGGGCGACTACGAGCAGTACTTC
TRBJ1-3,TRBV9,.,.,CASSARFYGNTIYF,TGTGCCAGCAGCGCCAGGTTTTATGGGAACACCATATATTTT
TRBJ1-1,TRBV5-1,.,.,CASSFTGFTEAFF,TGCGCCAGCAGCTTTACAGGGTTCACTGAAGCTTTCTTT
TRBJ1-2,TRBV6-5,.,.,CASSYYLGQGNYGYTF,TGTGCCAGCAGTTACTATTTGGGGCAGGGTAACTATGGCTACACCTTC
TRBJ1-2,TRBV6-6,TRBD1,.,CASSYGTEVNGYTF,TGTGCCAGCAGTTATGGGACAGAGGTCAATGGCTACACCTTC
TRBJ1-2,TRBV5-1,.,once,CASSPTPDNTNYGYTF,TGCGCCAGCAGCCCCACCCCCGACAATACTAACTATGGCTACACCTTC
TRBJ2-7,TRBV12-5,TRBD1,.,CANQVLGQGTYEQYF,TGTGCCAACCAAGTTTTGGGACAGGGGACCTACGAGCAGTACTTC
TRBJ2-2,TRBV6-1,.,.,CASSHRTTNTGELFF,TGTGCCAGCAGTCACCGGACAACGAACACCGGGGAGCTGTTTTTT
TRBJ2-1,TRBV5-4,.,.,CASSPSTQVRSYNEQFF,TGTGCCAGCAGCCCCTCGACACAGGTCCGCTCCTACAATGAGCAGTTCTTC
TRBJ1-5,TRBV19,.,.,CASRSTAFNQPQHF,TGTGCCAGTAGGTCTACAGCTTTCAATCAGCCCCAGCATTTT
TRBJ1-1,TRBV30,.,.,CAWSPDSFPKEAFF,TGTGCCTGGAGTCCAGACAGTTTTCCCAAGGAGGCTTTCTTT